This T cell receptor (beta chain) was found in a study of blood T cell repertoires in COVID-19. Looking at the study overall: The study drew acute and convalescent COVID-19 samples from the United States, Italy and Spain. The analysed material was cDNA or gDNA that came from T cells, B-cell-depleted T cells, or PBMCs.

The ends were cut back, 0 bases at V and 3 bases at J, with 12 bases in the middle. The germline gives CDR1 LGHNA, CDR2 YSLEER. The CDR3 is 16 amino acids. Some clones are missing from TCRdb's copy, which holds only in-frame ones; the method was immunoSEQ multiplex PCR. The sample has 140,000 to 150,000 clones, 81% seen once. The sequenced material came from peripheral blood. This chain links TRBV4-3 with TRBJ1-3; D is possibly TRBD1 (5 bases). The receptor was derived from a human donor in a cohort sampled during active COVID-19. The CDR3: CASSQEAGGRGNTIYF. CDR3 coding DNA: TGCGCCAGCAGCCAAGAGGCCGGGGGTCGTGGAAACACCATATATTTT.